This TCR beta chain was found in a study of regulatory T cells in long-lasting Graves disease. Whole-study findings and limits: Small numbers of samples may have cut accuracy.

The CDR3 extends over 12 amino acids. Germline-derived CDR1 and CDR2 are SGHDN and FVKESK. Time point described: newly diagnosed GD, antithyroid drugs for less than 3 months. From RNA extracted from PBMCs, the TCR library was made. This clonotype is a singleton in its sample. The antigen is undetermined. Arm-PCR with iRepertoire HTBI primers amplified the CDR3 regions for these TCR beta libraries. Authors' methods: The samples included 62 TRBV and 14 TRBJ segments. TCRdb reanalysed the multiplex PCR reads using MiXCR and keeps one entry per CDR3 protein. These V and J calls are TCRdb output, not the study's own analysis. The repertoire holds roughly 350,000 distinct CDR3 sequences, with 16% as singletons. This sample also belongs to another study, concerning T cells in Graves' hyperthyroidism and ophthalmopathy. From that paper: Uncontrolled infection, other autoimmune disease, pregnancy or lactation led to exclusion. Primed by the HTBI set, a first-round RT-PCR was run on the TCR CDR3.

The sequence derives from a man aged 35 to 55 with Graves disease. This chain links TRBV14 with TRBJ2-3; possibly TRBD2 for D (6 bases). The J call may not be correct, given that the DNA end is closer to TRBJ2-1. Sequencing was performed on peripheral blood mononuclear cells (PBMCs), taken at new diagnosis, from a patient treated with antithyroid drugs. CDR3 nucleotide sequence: TGTGCCAGCAGCCCCGACGGGGGAGAGCAGTTCTTC. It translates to CASSPDGGEQFF.